The following is a TCR beta chain sequence with its context. The target of this receptor is not known. No quality values exist for individual bases; no much larger clone is one base distant. This record belongs to a study of blood T cell repertoires in COVID-19 (dated by TCRdb to 2020 to 2022). Describing the broader study: Collaborator samples came from the United States, Italy and Spain and covered acute and convalescent phases of COVID-19. The dataset comprised deeply sampled blood TCRbeta repertoires from subjects exposed to, actively infected with, or recovered from COVID-19. The prospective study material was composed of cDNA or gDNA derived from T cells, B-cell-depleted T cells, or PBMCs. Where available, HLA class I and class II types were taken from metadata supplied by the sample provider and were not determined by assay-based typing. The repertoires were made available in a free public database intended to serve as a resource for research on the immune response to SARS-CoV-2. The samples were drawn from the first 160 participants of the ongoing ImmuneRACE study and from roughly 1,300 subjects provided by 6 global collaborators. Nearly every sample came with metadata listing a de-identified subject ID, COVID-19 status, age in years and sex.

TCRbeta CDR3 regions were amplified from genomic DNA by means of the immunoSEQ Assay, a bias-controlled multiplex PCR. In the source study's methods: Nucleated cell counts per sample were estimated from amplification of reference gene primers within the assay. To quantify the absolute abundance of each unique TCRbeta CDR3 rearrangement, sequence reads were collapsed and filtered. For each sample, productive Simpson clonality was calculated as the square root of Simpson's diversity index across productive rearrangements. TCRdb carries this immuneACCESS record with in-frame sequences only. Its versions omit some clonotypes, under half of them owing to an unresolved V gene in the studies checked, with the rest unexplained. D and trimming come from the DNA, and the V and J calls and clone size come from that table. Recorded for this sample are over 200,000 clones; roughly nine tenths of them occurred a single time. The top ten hold around 6.9% of the sample.

Samples from volunteer blood donors who had recovered from COVID-19 were contributed by a second Seattle source. Whole blood was collected in K2EDTA tubes by collaborating institutions according to the institutions' own protocols. For TCRbeta analysis, collaborator samples were shipped as frozen whole blood, as isolated PBMCs, or as DNA extracted from either sample type. CDR1 and CDR2 are drawn from the germline V gene (reference sequence): SEHNR, FQNEAQ. The junction carries 15 bases between V and J, which are trimmed by 5 bases and 1 base respectively. The CDR3 has 15 amino acids, counting the end cysteine and phenylalanine. Here the CDR3 DNA is all that survives: 45 bases in frame from base 1. What the research found in general, with its limitations: The quantity of clinical and demographic metadata differed by source and by participant and was supplied without curation.

The clonotype comes from a man between 60 and 70 years old who had recovered from COVID-19. Sequencing input: peripheral blood. This sequence uses TRBV7-9 and TRBJ2-7; no D gene is confidently identified. The CDR3 here reads CASSPGSATSYEQYF. Here is the DNA: TGTGCCAGCAGCCCCGGTTCCGCCACGTCCTACGAGCAGTACTTC.